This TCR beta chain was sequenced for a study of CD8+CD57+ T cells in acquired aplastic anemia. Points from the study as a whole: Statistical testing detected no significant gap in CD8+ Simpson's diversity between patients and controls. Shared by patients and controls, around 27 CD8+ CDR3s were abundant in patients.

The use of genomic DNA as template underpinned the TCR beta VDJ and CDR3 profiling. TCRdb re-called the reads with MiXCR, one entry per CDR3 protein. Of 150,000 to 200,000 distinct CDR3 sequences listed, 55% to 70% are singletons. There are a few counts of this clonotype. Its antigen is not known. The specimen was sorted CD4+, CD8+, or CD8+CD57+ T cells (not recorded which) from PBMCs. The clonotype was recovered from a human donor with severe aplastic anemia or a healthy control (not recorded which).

The CDR3 region is CASSQSAGGLDTEAFF. The CDR3 DNA sequence: TGCGCCAGCAGCCAATCAGCGGGGGGGCTCGACACTGAAGCTTTCTTT. This chain links TRBV4-3 with TRBJ1-1; maybe TRBD1 (6 bases). V dropped 2 bases and J dropped 3 bases, with 16 bases sitting between them. The CDR3 is 16 amino acids. CDR1 and CDR2 from the germline V gene are LGHNA and YSLEER.